The 29 T cell receptor beta chains presented below share a single source sample, sequenced in a study of shared clonotypes between healthy human individuals (dated by TCRdb to 2020 to 2021). Preparation of the library involved the immunoSEQ multiplex PCR assay. This is the immuneACCESS table as TCRdb keeps it, with only in-frame sequences that have V and J called. A part of the clones is gone; compared with another copy, unresolved V genes explain less than half, and the rest is unexplained. Here the sample has over 2 million clones; 92% occur a single time. The ten largest make up 0.37% of the sample. The sequencing sample was made of naive CD4+ T cells from PBMCs. The cell subset or site label here, explained by the study, means: CD45RA+ positively selected. All receptors derive from a man between 18 and 35 years old in good health. Some clones in this sample may be carry-over from other donors' samples.

In nucleotides, the CDR3 is TGTGCCAGCACCACTTCGACGGGGGTGTATTTGTACGAGCAGTACTTC. Translated: CASTTSTGVYLYEQYF. The chain carries TRBV28 and TRBJ2-7; D may be TRBD2 (6 bases). This CDR3 has 16 amino acids. V was shortened by 7 bases and J by 4 bases, with 23 bases between the two germline ends. Germline CDR1 is MDHEN and CDR2 is SYDVKM.

V gene TRBV7-9 combines with J gene TRBJ1-3; TRBD1 matches at 10 bases. Germline V gives CDR1 SEHNR, CDR2 FQNEAQ (reference sequence). The V gene end was trimmed by 6 bases and the J gene end by 5 bases; junction bases not matched to a gene: 7. The CDR3 spans 15 residues. In DNA, the CDR3 is TGTGCCAGCAGATCGGACAGGGGGGACAGAAACACCATATATTTT. It yields the protein CASRSDRGDRNTIYF.

The genes are TRBV11-2 and TRBJ1-1; D unclear. The CDR3 consists of 15 residues. V shed 1 base and J shed 6 bases, with 15 bases lying between them. Germline CDR1 reads SGHAT; CDR2 reads FQNNGV. CDR3 bases: TGTGCCAGCAGCTTAGTTTGGGTTCGCGGCGCTGAAGCTTTCTTT. This codes for CASSLVWVRGAEAFF. The full variable domain, with the rest looked up from reference TRBV11-2 and TRBJ1-1, is EAGVAQSPRYKIIEKRQSVAFWCNPISGHATLYWYQQILGQGPKLLIQFQNNGVVDDSQLPKDRFSAERLKGVDSTLKIQPAKLEDSAVYLCASSLVWVRGAEAFFGQGTRLTVV.

CDR3 amino acids: CAISIRGGGYEQYF. CDR3 nucleotide sequence: TGTGCCATCAGTATACGTGGGGGAGGCTACGAGCAGTACTTC. The chain has TRBV10-3 and TRBJ2-7, with D possibly matching TRBD2 (6 bases). This CDR3 is built from 14 residues. Trimming stripped 5 bases from V and 3 bases from J, with 14 bases between. Germline lookup yields CDR1 ENHRY and CDR2 SYGVKD.

This clone is a singleton in its sample. V usage is TRBV7-9 and J usage is TRBJ2-7, with TRBD1 matching 8 bases. CDR3 length: 13 residues. The junction had 6 bases not matched to a gene; V was cut back by 6 bases and J by 5 bases. Looked up from germline, CDR1 is SEHNR and CDR2 is FQNEAQ (reference sequence). CDR3 sequence reads: CASSRTGSNEQYF. The CDR3 DNA reads as TGTGCCAGCAGTCGGACAGGGAGCAACGAGCAGTACTTC.

This sequence joins TRBV2 and TRBJ2-1; the D call may be TRBD1 or TRBD2 (6 bases each). CDR1 is SNHLY and CDR2 is FYNNEI in the germline V gene. The CDR3 loop spans 13 amino acids. V gave up 8 bases and J gave up 5 bases, with 13 bases separating them. The CDR3 DNA sequence: TGTGCCAGCTCGGAGGGGGGACACAATGAGCAGTTCTTC. It translates to CASSEGGHNEQFF.

This sequence joins TRBV19 and TRBJ1-2; the match to TRBD1 covers 7 bases. CDR3 length equals 17 residues. Germline CDR1 LNHDA, CDR2 SQIVND (reference sequence). V lost 5 bases, J lost 5 bases, and 17 bases stayed unmatched. CDR3 amino acids: CASSPEARQGLLYGYTF. CDR3 DNA sequence: TGTGCCAGTAGTCCAGAGGCCAGACAGGGACTCCTTTATGGCTACACCTTC.

V gene TRBV27 combines with J gene TRBJ1-2, with D possibly being TRBD1 (6 bases). The CDR3 consists of 12 residues. V lost 10 bases, J lost 4 bases, and 13 bases lay in between. The germline CDR1 and CDR2 sequences are MNHEY and SMNVEV (reference sequence). CDR3 nucleotide sequence: TGTGCCACCCGGGGGGCCGGCTATGGCTACACCTTC. Translating gives CATRGAGYGYTF.

The chain carries TRBV5-4 and TRBJ2-3; TRBD2 aligns across 7 bases. The CDR3 covers 16 residues. Looked up from germline, CDR1 is SGHNT and CDR2 is YYREEE (reference sequence). V lost 3 bases to trimming and J lost 3 bases; unmatched junction nucleotides: 10. CDR3 loop: CASSSLGGSGTDTQYF. The CDR3 DNA follows: TGTGCCAGCAGCTCCTTGGGGGGGTCCGGGACAGATACGCAGTATTTT.

The chain carries TRBV7-2 and TRBJ2-2; D might be TRBD1 (6 bases). This CDR3 has 15 amino acids. CDR1 and CDR2 (germline): SGHTA, FQGNSA. V dropped 5 bases and J dropped 2 bases, with 12 bases sitting between them. DNA for the CDR3: TGTGCCAGCAGCCCCCACAGGGATAACACCGGGGAGCTGTTTTTT. Residues: CASSPHRDNTGELFF.

This clone was detected once. V usage is TRBV27 and J usage is TRBJ2-7; 8 bases match TRBD2. There are 14 residues in the CDR3. Germline trimming cut 2 bases from V and 4 bases from J; bases unmatched to any gene: 4. Germline V CDR1 and CDR2: MNHEY, SMNVEV (reference sequence). CDR3 nucleotide sequence: TGTGCCAGCAGTTTAACTAGCGGTCCATACGAGCAGTACTTC. It is translated as CASSLTSGPYEQYF.

V usage is TRBV29-1 and J usage is TRBJ2-7, with 7 bases identical to TRBD1. This CDR3 has 11 amino acids. Trimming removed 7 bases from V and 4 bases from J; junction bases left unmatched: 4. The V gene's germline CDR1 is SQVTM and CDR2 ANQGSEA. CDR3 region: CSARGSYEQYF. In DNA form, the CDR3 reads TGCAGCGCCAGGGGGTCATACGAGCAGTACTTC.

The rearrangement uses TRBV7-2 and TRBJ1-5; TRBD1 is a possible D gene (6 bases). Germline CDR1 SGHTA, CDR2 FQGNSA. Trimming pared 1 base from V and 6 bases from J, leaving 10 bases between. CDR3 length equals 14 residues. CDR3 loop: CASSLGGAGQPQHF. CDR3 sequence (DNA): TGTGCCAGCAGCTTAGGGGGGGCAGGTCAGCCCCAGCATTTT.

This clone was seen just once. The rearrangement uses TRBV28 and TRBJ2-2; D not resolved. CDR1 and CDR2 from the germline V gene are MDHEN and SYDVKM. The CDR3 totals 14 residues. The V end lost 2 bases, the J end lost 4 bases, and 8 bases lay between the germline ends. The CDR3 DNA reads TGTGCCAGCAGTTTAGGCAGACCCACCGGGGAGCTGTTTTTT. Protein sequence: CASSLGRPTGELFF.

The J gene is TRBJ2-3, the V gene TRBV28; D is unresolved. Per the germline V gene, CDR1 is MDHEN and CDR2 is SYDVKM. Trimming cost V 4 bases and J 0 bases, with 11 bases left between them. This CDR3 has 15 amino acids. The DNA for the CDR3 is TGTGCCAGCAGTTATAGTTCTTCTAGCACAGATACGCAGTATTTT. Translation gives CASSYSSSSTDTQYF.

This sequence joins TRBV5-1 and TRBJ2-2; a possible D gene is TRBD2 (5 bases). There are 15 residues in the CDR3. Germline V gene sequence: CDR1 SGHRS, CDR2 YFSETQ. With 0 bases removed from V and 7 bases from J, the gap between germline ends came to 13 bases. In DNA form, the CDR3 reads TGCGCCAGCAGCTTGGCACCTAGCATCGGCGGGGAGCTGTTTTTT. Protein product: CASSLAPSIGGELFF.

This chain connects TRBV28 to TRBJ1-1; D might be TRBD1 (5 bases). V was pared by 3 bases and J by 8 bases, with 31 bases between. The CDR3 spans 19 residues. Germline V lookup: CDR1 MDHEN, CDR2 SYDVKM. CDR3 protein: CASSFLGVSGLGDGAEAFF. Written as DNA, the CDR3 is TGTGCCAGCAGTTTTCTAGGGGTGTCAGGGTTAGGTGACGGTGCCGAAGCTTTCTTT.

CDR3 nucleotides: TGCGCCAGCAGCCAAGCGATTTCGGGGCCCGGGGAGCAGTACTTC. Translating gives CASSQAISGPGEQYF. The V call is TRBV4-1, the J call TRBJ2-5; D may correspond to TRBD1 or TRBD2 (5 bases each). The CDR3 loop spans 15 amino acids. V was shortened by 1 base and J by 11 bases, with 20 bases between the two germline ends. From germline, CDR1 is MGHRA and CDR2 YSYEKL.

The rearrangement joins TRBV6-1 to TRBJ1-5; TRBD1 might be the D (6 bases). The germline gives CDR1 MNHNS, CDR2 SASEGT. The CDR3 is 14 residues long. Trimming pared 4 bases from V and 7 bases from J, leaving 14 bases between. This chain's CDR3 is CASSVQWGQQPQHF. The CDR3 nucleotides are TGTGCCAGCAGTGTTCAGTGGGGACAACAGCCCCAGCATTTT.

This chain joins TRBV5-6 and TRBJ2-5; 8 nucleotides match TRBD1. Germline CDR1 reads SGHDT; CDR2 reads YYEEEE. Germline trimming cut 4 bases from V and 1 base from J; bases unmatched to any gene: 3. The CDR3 runs to 14 residues. As DNA, the CDR3 is TGTGCCAGCAGCGTCAGGGGGCTCCAAGAGACCCAGTACTTC. It translates to CASSVRGLQETQYF.

In this sample, this clone turned up a few times. This chain uses TRBV6-6 with TRBJ2-2; D unresolved. Germline V lookup: CDR1 MNHNY, CDR2 SVGAGI (reference sequence). This CDR3 has 12 amino acids. V lost 2 bases and J lost 6, with 4 bases in between. CDR3 residues: CASSYLAGELFF. Here the CDR3 DNA reads TGTGCCAGCAGTTACCTGGCCGGGGAGCTGTTTTTT.

This clone has only one observation. The rearrangement links TRBV6-6 to TRBJ2-5; TRBD1 or TRBD2 may be the D gene (5 bases each). The CDR3 loop spans 14 amino acids. Germline V gene sequence: CDR1 MNHNY, CDR2 SVGAGI (reference sequence). Between the trimmed V and J ends, which lost 0 bases and 11 bases, there was a span of 16 bases. In DNA form, the CDR3 reads TGTGCCAGCAGTTACTCGGTTTCTTCGGGGCAGCAGTACTTC. As protein: CASSYSVSSGQQYF.

The V call is TRBV21-1, the J call TRBJ2-2; the table names TRBD2, a call not compared with the DNA. TRBV21-1 is designated a pseudogene. The CDR3 runs to 14 residues. CDR3 region: CASGEICDTGELFF. For the CDR3, the DNA is TGTGCCAGCGGGGAGATATGCGACACCGGGGAGCTGTTTTTT.

This sequence joins TRBV7-3 and TRBJ2-2; D unresolved. This CDR3 comprises 14 residues. V was trimmed by 5 bases and J by 6 bases, leaving 13 bases between them. The germline V gene encodes CDR1 SGHTA and CDR2 FQGTGA. CDR3 in amino acids: CASSTGLGPGELFF. The CDR3 DNA is TGTGCCAGCAGCACGGGCCTTGGTCCCGGGGAGCTGTTTTTT.

The chain is built from TRBV19 and TRBJ2-6, with D tentatively TRBD1 (6 bases). V was trimmed by 7 bases and J by 0 bases, leaving 16 bases between them. The germline V gene has CDR1 LNHDA and CDR2 SQIVND (reference sequence). The CDR3 extends over 17 amino acids. CDR3 sequence reads: CASTPTQGYSGANVLTF. The DNA of the CDR3 is TGTGCCAGTACCCCTACACAGGGTTACTCTGGGGCCAACGTCCTGACTTTC. Combining the CDR3 with reference TRBV19 and TRBJ2-6 gives the whole variable domain DGGITQSPKYLFRKEGQNVTLSCEQNLNHDAMYWYRQDPGQGLRLIYYSQIVNDFQKGDIAEGYSVSREKKESFPLTVTSAQKNPTAFYLCASTPTQGYSGANVLTFGAGSRLTVL.

The rearrangement joins TRBV7-9 to TRBJ2-1; 10 bases align to TRBD2. The CDR3 contains 16 residues. Losses at the gene ends were 3 bases for V and 3 bases for J; bases not matched to a gene: 5. Looked up from germline, CDR1 is SEHNR and CDR2 is FQNEAQ (reference sequence). The CDR3 reads CASSFPLAGIYNEQFF. DNA of the CDR3: TGTGCCAGCAGCTTCCCACTAGCGGGAATCTACAATGAGCAGTTCTTC.

The chain links TRBV6-5 to TRBJ2-7; TRBD1 agrees at 9 bases. The CDR3 runs to 15 residues. V lost 6 bases, J lost 2 bases, and 8 bases stayed unmatched. Germline V CDR1 and CDR2: MNHEY, SVGAGI. CDR3 in amino acids: CASRGGQGRAYEQYF. CDR3 in DNA: TGTGCCAGCAGAGGGGGACAGGGTCGGGCCTACGAGCAGTACTTC.

The gene calls are TRBV6-5 and TRBJ2-5, with D perhaps given as TRBD1 or TRBD2 (5 bases each). The CDR3 consists of 14 residues. Germline values: CDR1 MNHEY, CDR2 SVGAGI. The V end was cut by 5 bases, the J end by 12 bases, with 22 bases between. The CDR3 here is CASSPPWGPKREYF. In nucleotides, the CDR3 is TGTGCCAGCAGTCCCCCGTGGGGCCCGAAGAGGGAGTACTTC.

The chain joins TRBV6-1 to TRBJ1-6; 7 bases line up with TRBD1. V shed 6 bases, J shed 10 bases, and the junction held 12 bases outside the gene matches. Germline V gives CDR1 MNHNS, CDR2 SASEGT. The CDR3 contains 15 residues. Here the CDR3 reads CASSDRGGASSPLHF. The CDR3 coding sequence is TGTGCCAGCAGCGATCGAGGGGGCGCTTCCTCACCCCTCCACTTT.